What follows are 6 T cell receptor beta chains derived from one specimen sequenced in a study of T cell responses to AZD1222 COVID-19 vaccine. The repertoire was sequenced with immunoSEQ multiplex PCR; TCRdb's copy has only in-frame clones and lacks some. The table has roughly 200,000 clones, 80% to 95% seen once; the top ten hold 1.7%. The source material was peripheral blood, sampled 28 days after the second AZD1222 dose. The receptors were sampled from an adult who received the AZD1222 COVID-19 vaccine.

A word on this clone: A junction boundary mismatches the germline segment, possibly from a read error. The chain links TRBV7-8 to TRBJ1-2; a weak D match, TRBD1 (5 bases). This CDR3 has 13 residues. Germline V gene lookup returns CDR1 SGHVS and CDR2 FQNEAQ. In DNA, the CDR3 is TGTGCCAACAGCTTAGTACGGCAGGGAGGCTACACCTTC. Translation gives CANSLVRQGGYTF.

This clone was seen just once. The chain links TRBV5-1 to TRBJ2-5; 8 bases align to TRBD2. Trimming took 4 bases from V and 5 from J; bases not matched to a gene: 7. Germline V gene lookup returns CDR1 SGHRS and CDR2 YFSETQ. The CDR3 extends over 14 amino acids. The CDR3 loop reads CASSLGRAVETQYF. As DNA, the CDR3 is TGCGCCAGCAGCCTCGGGAGGGCCGTTGAGACCCAGTACTTC.

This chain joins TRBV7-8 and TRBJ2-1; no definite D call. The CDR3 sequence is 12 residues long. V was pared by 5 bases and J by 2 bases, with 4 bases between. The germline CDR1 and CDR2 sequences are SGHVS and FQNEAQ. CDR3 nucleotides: TGTGCCAGCAGCCTCACCTACAATGAGCAGTTCTTC. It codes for CASSLTYNEQFF.

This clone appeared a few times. This CDR3 reads CASTRLGGPNTEAFF. The CDR3 nucleotides read TGTGCCAGCACTCGCCTGGGCGGACCGAACACTGAAGCTTTCTTT. The J gene is TRBJ1-1, the V gene TRBV2; D gene ambiguous. V lost 7 bases and J 1 base, leaving 16 bases between the germline ends. This CDR3 comprises 15 residues. Germline CDR1 SNHLY, CDR2 FYNNEI.

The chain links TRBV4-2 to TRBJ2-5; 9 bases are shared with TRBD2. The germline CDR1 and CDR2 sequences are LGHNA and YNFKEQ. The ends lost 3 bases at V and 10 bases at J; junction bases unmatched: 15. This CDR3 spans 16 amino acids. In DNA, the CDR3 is TGTGCCAGCAGCCACGGTAGCGGGGGCCGAGATAGTGGCCAGTACTTC. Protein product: CASSHGSGGRDSGQYF.

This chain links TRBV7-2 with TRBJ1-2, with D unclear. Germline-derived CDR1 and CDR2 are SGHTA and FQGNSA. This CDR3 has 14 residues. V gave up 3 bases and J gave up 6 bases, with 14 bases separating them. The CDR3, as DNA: TGTGCCAGCAGCTTCTGGAAAGCCGATCATGGCTACACCTTC. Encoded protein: CASSFWKADHGYTF.